These 5 T cell receptor beta chains were all obtained from the same sample, sequenced in a study of CD8+ T cells in alopecia areata. RNA extraction and reverse transcription yielded cDNA as sequencing template. The table came from immunoSEQ multiplex PCR; TCRdb's copy has only in-frame clones and leaves some out. The sample lists a few hundred thousand clones; more than 55% were seen once. The treatment here: oral pan-JAK inhibitor, 5-10 mg twice daily. The sample here was CD4+ T cells sorted from blood, taken at approximately week 42, from a patient treated with tofacitinib. Receptors were obtained from a human donor with alopecia areata.

This clone occurred once. The CDR3 spells CASSSTGGPTEAFF. CDR3 sequence (DNA): TGCGCCAGCAGCTCCACTGGAGGTCCCACTGAAGCTTTCTTT. The genes are TRBV5-1 and TRBJ1-1, with D uncertain. The CDR3 covers 14 residues. Per germline, CDR1 SGHRS and CDR2 YFSETQ. V lost 3 bases and J lost 4, with 13 bases in between.

The V call is TRBV30, the J call TRBJ1-1, with D unresolved. The CDR3 sequence is 14 residues long. CDR1 GTSNPN and CDR2 SVGIG come from the germline V gene (reference sequence). Trimming shortened V by 3 bases and J by 1 base, and 12 bases separated the two germline ends. Written as DNA, the CDR3 is TGTGCCTGGAGCCTTAAGGCGCGGAACACTGAAGCTTTCTTT. This translates into CAWSLKARNTEAFF.

The chain employs TRBV29-1 and TRBJ2-3, with D uncertain. This CDR3 has 11 residues. Germline CDR1 SQVTM, CDR2 ANQGSEA. The V gene lost 2 bases and the J gene lost 1 base, with 1 base spanning the gap. CDR3: CSVERTDTQYF. The CDR3 coding sequence is TGCAGCGTTGAACGCACAGATACGCAGTATTTT.

The chain is built from TRBV15 and TRBJ2-3; D may be TRBD1 (6 bases). V was pared by 1 base and J by 9 bases, with 14 bases between. CDR3 length: 14 residues. Germline CDR1 and CDR2: LNHNV and YYDKDF (reference sequence). CDR3 amino acids: CATSRGQESRTQYF. CDR3 nucleotides: TGTGCCACCAGCAGAGGACAGGAAAGTAGAACGCAGTATTTT.

The chain has TRBV6-5 and TRBJ2-1; TRBD2 matches at 9 bases. The trim removed 8 bases at V and 7 bases at J, leaving 3 bases unmatched. Germline lookup yields CDR1 MNHEY and CDR2 SVGAGI. The CDR3 sequence is 12 residues long. The chain's CDR3 is CASGSGGNEQFF. CDR3 nucleotide sequence: TGTGCCAGCGGTAGCGGGGGAAATGAGCAGTTCTTC.